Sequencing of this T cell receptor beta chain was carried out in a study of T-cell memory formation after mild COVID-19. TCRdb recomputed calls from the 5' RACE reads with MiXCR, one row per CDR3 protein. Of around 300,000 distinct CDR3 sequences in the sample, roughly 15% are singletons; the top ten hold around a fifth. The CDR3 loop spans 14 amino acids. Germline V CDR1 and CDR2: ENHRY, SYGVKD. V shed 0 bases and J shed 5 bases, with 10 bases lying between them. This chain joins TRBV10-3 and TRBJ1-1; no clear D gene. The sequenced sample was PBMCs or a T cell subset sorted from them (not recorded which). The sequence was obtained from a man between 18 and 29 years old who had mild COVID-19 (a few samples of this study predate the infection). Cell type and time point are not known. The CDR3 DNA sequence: TGTGCCATCAGTGAGTCCCGGGAAGAAACTGAAGCTTTCTTT. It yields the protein CAISESREETEAFF.